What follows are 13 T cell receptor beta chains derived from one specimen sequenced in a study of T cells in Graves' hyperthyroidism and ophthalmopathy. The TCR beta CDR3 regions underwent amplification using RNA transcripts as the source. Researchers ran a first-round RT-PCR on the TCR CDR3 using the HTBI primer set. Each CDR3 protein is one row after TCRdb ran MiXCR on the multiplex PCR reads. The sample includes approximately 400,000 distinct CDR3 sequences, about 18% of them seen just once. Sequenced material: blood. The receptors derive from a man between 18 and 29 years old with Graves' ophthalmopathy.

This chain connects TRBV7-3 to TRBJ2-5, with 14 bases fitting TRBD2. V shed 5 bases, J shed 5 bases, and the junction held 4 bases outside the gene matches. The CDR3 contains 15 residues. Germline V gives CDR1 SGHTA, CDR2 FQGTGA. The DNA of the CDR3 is TGTGCCAGCAGCCGGGGACTAGCGGGAGTCGAGACCCAGTACTTC. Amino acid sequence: CASSRGLAGVETQYF.

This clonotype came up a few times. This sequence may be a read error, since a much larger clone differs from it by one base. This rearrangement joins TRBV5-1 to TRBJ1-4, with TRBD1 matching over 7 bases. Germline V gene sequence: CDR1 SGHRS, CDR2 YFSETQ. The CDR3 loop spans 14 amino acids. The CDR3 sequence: CASSLVQGNGKLFF. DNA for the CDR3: TGCGCCAGCAGCTTGGTACAGGGGAATGGAAAACTGTTTTTT.

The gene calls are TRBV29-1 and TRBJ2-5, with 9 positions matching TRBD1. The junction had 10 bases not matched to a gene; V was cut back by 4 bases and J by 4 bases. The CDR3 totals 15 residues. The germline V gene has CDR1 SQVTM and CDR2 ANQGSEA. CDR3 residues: CSVGRDRVVGETQYF. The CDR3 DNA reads TGCAGCGTTGGCCGGGACAGGGTGGTTGGAGAGACCCAGTACTTC.

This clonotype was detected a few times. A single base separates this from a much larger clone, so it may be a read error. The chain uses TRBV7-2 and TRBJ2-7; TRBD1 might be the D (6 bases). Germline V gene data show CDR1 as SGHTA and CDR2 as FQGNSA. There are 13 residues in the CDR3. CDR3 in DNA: TGTGCCGGCAGCAAACAACAGGGAGACGAGCAGTACTTC. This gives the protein CAGSKQQGDEQYF.

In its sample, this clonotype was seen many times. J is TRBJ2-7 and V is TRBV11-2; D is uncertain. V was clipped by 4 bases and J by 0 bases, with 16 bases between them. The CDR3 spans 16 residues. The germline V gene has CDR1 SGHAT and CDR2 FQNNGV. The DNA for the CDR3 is TGTGCCAGCAGCTCCCCTTTCCTCCTCAGCTCCTACGAGCAGTACTTC. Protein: CASSSPFLLSSYEQYF.

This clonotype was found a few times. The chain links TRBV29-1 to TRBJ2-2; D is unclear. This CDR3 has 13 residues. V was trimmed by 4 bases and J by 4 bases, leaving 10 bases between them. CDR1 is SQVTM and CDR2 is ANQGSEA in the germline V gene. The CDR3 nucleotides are TGCAGCGTTGCGACGCGATTCACCGGGGAGCTGTTTTTT. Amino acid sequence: CSVATRFTGELFF.

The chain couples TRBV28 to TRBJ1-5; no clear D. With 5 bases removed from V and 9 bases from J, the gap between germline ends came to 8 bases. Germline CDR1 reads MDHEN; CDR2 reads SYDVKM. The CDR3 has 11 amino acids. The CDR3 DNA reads TGTGCCAGCAGTGGGATAGGGCCCCAGCATTTT. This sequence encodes CASSGIGPQHF.

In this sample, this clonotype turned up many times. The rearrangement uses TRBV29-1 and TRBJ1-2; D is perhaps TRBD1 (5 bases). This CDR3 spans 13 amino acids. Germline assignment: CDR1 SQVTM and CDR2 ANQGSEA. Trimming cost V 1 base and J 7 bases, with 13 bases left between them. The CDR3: CSVEGQGEIGYTF. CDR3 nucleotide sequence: TGCAGCGTTGAAGGGCAGGGTGAAATTGGCTACACCTTC.

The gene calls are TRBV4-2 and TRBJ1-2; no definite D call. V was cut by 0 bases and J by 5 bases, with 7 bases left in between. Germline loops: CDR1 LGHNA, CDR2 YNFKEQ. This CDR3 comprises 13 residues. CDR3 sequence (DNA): TGTGCCAGCAGCCAAGAAAGCGAATATGGCTACACCTTC. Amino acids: CASSQESEYGYTF.

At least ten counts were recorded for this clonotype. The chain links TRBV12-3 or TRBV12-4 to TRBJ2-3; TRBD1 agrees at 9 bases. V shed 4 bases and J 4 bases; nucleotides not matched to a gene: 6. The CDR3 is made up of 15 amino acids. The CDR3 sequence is CASSSGQGWADTQYF. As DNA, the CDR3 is TGTGCCAGCAGTTCGGGACAGGGTTGGGCAGATACGCAGTATTTT.

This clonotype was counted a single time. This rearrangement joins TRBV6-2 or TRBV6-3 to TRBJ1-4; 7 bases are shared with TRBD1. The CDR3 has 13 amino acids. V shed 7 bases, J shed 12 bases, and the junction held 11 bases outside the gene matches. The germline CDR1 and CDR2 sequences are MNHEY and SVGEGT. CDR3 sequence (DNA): TGTGCCAGCACTCCTCAGGGGGGGGAGGAACTGTTTTTT. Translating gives CASTPQGGEELFF.

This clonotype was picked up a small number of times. The CDR3 DNA sequence: TGCGCCAGCAGTGCCACATCCGGGGAGCTGTTTTTT. Protein sequence: CASSATSGELFF. V usage is TRBV10-1 and J usage is TRBJ2-2, with D hard to call. Germline V gene lookup returns CDR1 WNHNN and CDR2 SYGVQD (reference sequence). Trimming took 4 bases from V and 6 from J, leaving 6 bases between them. The CDR3 is 12 amino acids.

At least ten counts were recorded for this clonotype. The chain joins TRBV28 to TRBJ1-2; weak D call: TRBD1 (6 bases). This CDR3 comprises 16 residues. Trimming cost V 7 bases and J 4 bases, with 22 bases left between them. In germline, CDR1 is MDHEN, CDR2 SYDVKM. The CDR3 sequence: CASTPDSSPPLYGYTF. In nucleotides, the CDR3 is TGTGCCAGCACCCCGGACAGTTCCCCCCCCCTCTATGGCTACACCTTC.